These 21 T cell receptor beta chains originate from one sample sequenced in a study of cytomegalovirus exposure and HLA in healthy donors. Researchers ran the PCR with 60 Vbeta and 13 Jbeta primers. Sequencing used immunoSEQ multiplex PCR; TCRdb keeps in-frame clones, though not all of them. With about 140,000 clones in the sample, the ten largest clones hold 2.7%. Sequenced material: PBMCs. These receptors all stem from a man between 40 and 49 years old in good health and CMV-seronegative.

The rearrangement joins TRBV7-8 to TRBJ1-1, with 7 bases identical to TRBD1. The CDR3 extends over 13 amino acids. Germline CDR1 is SGHVS and CDR2 is FQNEAQ. J lost 7 bases, V lost 4 bases, and 6 bases had no gene match. CDR3 in DNA: TGTGCCAGCAGCTCCGGGACAGAGTATGAAGCTTTCTTT. Protein sequence: CASSSGTEYEAFF.

J is TRBJ2-1 and V is TRBV7-8, with D possibly TRBD1 on 6 matching bases. CDR1 and CDR2 from the germline V gene are SGHVS and FQNEAQ. V lost 3 bases to trimming and J lost 10 bases, with 16 bases between them. CDR3 length: 14 residues. CDR3 sequence reads: CASSFPFRDTEQFF. CDR3 nucleotide sequence: TGTGCCAGCAGCTTCCCGTTCCGGGACACCGAGCAGTTCTTC.

A remark on this clone: In the same sample, other DNA sequences code for this CDR3. This sequence joins TRBV19 and TRBJ2-7; D gene uncertain. Trimming removed 5 bases at V and 4 bases at J, with 6 bases between. Germline CDR1 LNHDA, CDR2 SQIVND (reference sequence). The CDR3 has 11 residues. This CDR3 reads CASSSGYEQYF. The CDR3 DNA sequence: TGTGCCAGTAGTTCGGGTTACGAGCAGTACTTC.

The rearrangement uses TRBV18 and TRBJ2-5; 9 nucleotides line up with TRBD1. Trimming took 6 bases from V and 3 from J; bases not matched to a gene: 17. CDR3 length equals 18 residues. Germline V gene sequence: CDR1 KGHSH, CDR2 LQKENI. The CDR3 sequence: CASSPTKNRGREKETQYF. Written as DNA, the CDR3 is TGTGCCAGCTCGCCGACAAAGAACAGGGGGCGGGAGAAAGAGACCCAGTACTTC.

The V call is TRBV2, the J call TRBJ2-5, with 7 positions matching TRBD2. CDR3 length: 14 residues. The J segment lost 0 bases and the V segment lost 5 bases, leaving 3 bases of the junction unmatched. The germline gives CDR1 SNHLY, CDR2 FYNNEI. CDR3 region: CASSTGGYQETQYF. Written as DNA, the CDR3 is TGTGCCAGCAGTACCGGGGGGTACCAAGAGACCCAGTACTTC.

The rearrangement links TRBV29-1 to TRBJ1-1; 10 nucleotides align to TRBD1. This CDR3 spans 14 amino acids. V shed 6 bases, J shed 5 bases, and the junction held 9 bases outside the gene matches. Germline V lookup: CDR1 SQVTM, CDR2 ANQGSEA. For the CDR3, the DNA is TGCAGCGTGGGGGACAGGGGATGGGGGACTGAAGCTTTCTTT. It encodes CSVGDRGWGTEAFF.

V and J are TRBV6-5 and TRBJ1-5; no clear D. Trimming stripped 6 bases from V and 1 base from J, with 7 bases between. CDR3 length equals 13 residues. Germline values: CDR1 MNHEY, CDR2 SVGAGI. Written as DNA, the CDR3 is TGTGCCAGCAGGGAGACGAGCAATCAGCCCCAGCATTTT. Residues: CASRETSNQPQHF.

J is TRBJ2-3 and V is TRBV5-8, with 15 bases aligning to TRBD2. The germline gives CDR1 SGHTS, CDR2 YDEGEE. The CDR3 has 18 residues. The V gene end was trimmed by 7 bases and the J gene end by 3 bases; junction bases not matched to a gene: 12. This CDR3 is CASCTGTSGGLGTDTQYF. For the CDR3, the DNA is TGTGCCAGCTGCACCGGGACTAGCGGGGGGTTAGGTACAGATACGCAGTATTTT.

The rearrangement links TRBV19 to TRBJ1-2; the D gene is possibly TRBD1 (6 bases). Trimming took off 2 bases at V and 8 bases at J, with 12 bases between the two ends. CDR3 length equals 13 residues. Germline assignment: CDR1 LNHDA and CDR2 SQIVND (reference sequence). The CDR3, as DNA: TGTGCCAGTAGTATAAACACAGGGAGAGGCTACACCTTC. Translated: CASSINTGRGYTF.

A word on this clone: The germline gene is not matched at one end of the junction; a read error may be the cause. The gene calls are TRBV28 and TRBJ2-7; 8 bases fit TRBD1. Per the germline V gene, CDR1 is MDHEN and CDR2 is SYDVKM. There are 14 residues in the CDR3. The DNA for the CDR3 is TGTGCCATCAGTAGAGGACAGGGCCTCTACGAGCAGTACTTC. Translating it yields CAISRGQGLYEQYF.

The chain carries TRBV25-1 and TRBJ2-3; D perhaps matches TRBD2 (6 bases). The CDR3 has 14 amino acids. Trimming removed 1 base at V and 1 base at J, with 6 bases between. From germline, CDR1 is MGHDK and CDR2 SYGVNS. The CDR3 nucleotides read TGTGCCAGCAGTGAATGGGGGGGCACAGATACGCAGTATTTT. It translates to CASSEWGGTDTQYF.

The V gene is TRBV29-1, the J gene TRBJ1-2; TRBD1 is a possible D gene (5 bases). Germline loops: CDR1 SQVTM, CDR2 ANQGSEA. Trimming left V 3 bases short and J 3 bases short, with 11 bases between. This CDR3 spans 13 amino acids. The CDR3 nucleotides are TGCAGCGTTGATGGGGGGACGGACTATGGCTACACCTTC. It codes for CSVDGGTDYGYTF.

The chain recombines TRBV7-6 with TRBJ2-5, with 9 bases that match TRBD2. Germline V lookup: CDR1 SGHVS, CDR2 FNYEAQ. The CDR3 spans 16 residues. The J segment lost 2 bases and the V segment lost 1 base, leaving 5 bases of the junction unmatched. CDR3 DNA sequence: TGTGCCAGCAGCTTAGGCTCTAGCGGGGCGCAAGAGACCCAGTACTTC. Its protein product is CASSLGSSGAQETQYF.

The chain combines TRBV7-3 with TRBJ1-2; D may be TRBD1 (5 bases). The germline V gene has CDR1 SGHTA and CDR2 FQGTGA. The CDR3 runs 12 residues. The germline V and J ends were trimmed by 4 bases and 7 bases, with 10 bases remaining between them. For the CDR3, the DNA is TGTGCCAGCAGCTCGGGACTTGGTGGCTACACCTTC. Translating it yields CASSSGLGGYTF.

This sequence joins TRBV6-1 and TRBJ1-2; tentative D call: TRBD1 (6 bases). The germline gives CDR1 MNHNS, CDR2 SASEGT. This CDR3 has 13 residues. With 7 bases removed from V and 6 bases from J, the gap between germline ends came to 15 bases. The DNA of the CDR3 is TGTGCCAGCACCCTGGGACAAGCCCATGGCTACACCTTC. Translated, it gives CASTLGQAHGYTF.

V and J are TRBV5-1 and TRBJ1-3; unclear D gene. The germline gives CDR1 SGHRS, CDR2 YFSETQ. The CDR3 contains 15 residues. V lost 0 bases and J 7 bases, leaving 14 bases between the germline ends. The CDR3 coding sequence is TGCGCCAGCAGCTTGGACGGCCAGGTCCTCAACACCATATATTTT. It specifies CASSLDGQVLNTIYF.

This chain uses TRBV5-1 with TRBJ2-7; 8 bases map to TRBD1. The CDR3 consists of 13 residues. Germline V gene data show CDR1 as SGHRS and CDR2 as YFSETQ. V shed 5 bases, J shed 2 bases, and the junction held 3 bases outside the gene matches. CDR3 bases: TGCGCCAGCAGGGACAGGGAACCCTACGAGCAGTACTTC. This codes for CASRDREPYEQYF.

V gene TRBV19 combines with J gene TRBJ1-6; 9 bases match TRBD1. This CDR3 has 19 amino acids. With 4 bases clipped from V and 10 bases from J, the junction kept 20 bases outside the gene matches. Germline lookup yields CDR1 LNHDA and CDR2 SQIVND (reference sequence). The CDR3 loop is CASSKGPPSPGQGSSPLHF. The CDR3 DNA reads as TGTGCCAGTAGTAAAGGCCCTCCCTCCCCGGGACAGGGAAGCTCACCCCTCCACTTT.

The V gene is TRBV19, the J gene TRBJ2-1, with D perhaps TRBD1 (5 bases). V was shortened by 0 bases and J by 7 bases, with 10 bases between the two germline ends. The CDR3 is made up of 14 amino acids. Per the germline V gene, CDR1 is LNHDA and CDR2 is SQIVND (reference sequence). Written as DNA, the CDR3 is TGTGCCAGTAGTATAGATCTTGGGGCAAATGAGCAGTTCTTC. Translation: CASSIDLGANEQFF.

This chain connects TRBV4-1 to TRBJ2-1; 8 bases are a match to TRBD1. The CDR3 sequence is 15 residues long. Germline V lookup: CDR1 MGHRA, CDR2 YSYEKL. Trimming at V came to 4 bases and at J to 9 bases, leaving 11 bases not matched to a gene. CDR3 sequence: CASSPLTGVKREQFF. The CDR3 DNA reads as TGCGCCAGCAGCCCTTTGACAGGGGTAAAGCGTGAGCAGTTCTTC.

This sequence joins TRBV7-3 and TRBJ2-1, with 7 bases lining up with TRBD2. CDR1 and CDR2 (germline): SGHTA, FQGTGA. The J segment lost 6 bases and the V segment lost 5 bases, leaving 16 bases of the junction unmatched. The CDR3 consists of 17 residues. In DNA form, the CDR3 reads TGTGCCAGCAGCGGCGTCCCTGGCGGGTGGGGGGGCAATGAGCAGTTCTTC. Translating it yields CASSGVPGGWGGNEQFF.